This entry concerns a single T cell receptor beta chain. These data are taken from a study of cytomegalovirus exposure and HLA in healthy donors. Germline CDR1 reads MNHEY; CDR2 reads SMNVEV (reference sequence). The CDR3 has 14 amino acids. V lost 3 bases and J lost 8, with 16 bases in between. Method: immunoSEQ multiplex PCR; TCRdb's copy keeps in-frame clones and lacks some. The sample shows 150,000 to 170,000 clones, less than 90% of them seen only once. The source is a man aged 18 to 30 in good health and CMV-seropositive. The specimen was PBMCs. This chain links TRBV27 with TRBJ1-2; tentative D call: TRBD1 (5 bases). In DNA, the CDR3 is TGTGCCAGCAGTTTGTGGGGGGGGGTAGAGGGCTACACCTTC. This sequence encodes CASSLWGGVEGYTF.